This T cell receptor beta chain derives from a study of blood T cell repertoires in COVID-19. Study-level background: T cells, B-cell-depleted T cells, or PBMCs supplied cDNA or gDNA.

Under the authors' procedure: Amplified reference gene primers provided the basis for estimating nucleated cell counts. Profiling relied on immunoSEQ multiplex PCR, and the TCRdb table lists in-frame clones only, not all of them. D and trimming were read from the DNA, whereas the V and J calls and clone size are those reported in that table. The sample has 140,000 or so clones, around 80% seen once; the top ten hold around 4%. Trimming stripped 4 bases from V and 0 bases from J, with 13 bases between. This CDR3 has 16 residues. Germline values: CDR1 SGHVS, CDR2 FQNEAQ. The chain links TRBV7-8 to TRBJ1-3; D is perhaps TRBD1 (6 bases). The sample taken for sequencing was peripheral blood. The TCR was taken from a man in his 60s with acute or convalescent COVID-19. CDR3 bases: TGTGCCAGCAGCTCCGCCCTCAGGGGCTCTGGAAACACCATATATTTT. Its protein product is CASSSALRGSGNTIYF. The full variable domain, in which reference TRBV7-8 and TRBJ1-3 provide the parts outside the CDR3, is GAGVSQSPRYKVAKRGQDVALRCDPISGHVSLFWYQQALGQGPEFLTYFQNEAQLDKSGLPSDRFFAERPEGSVSTLKIQRTQQEDSAVYLCASSSALRGSGNTIYFGEGSWLTVV.